This entry lists 20 T cell receptor beta chains sequenced from one sample in a study of radiation and T cells in renal cell carcinoma. Time point given: blood 2 weeks post-SBRT. As for treatment: 15 Gy SBRT to primary tumor, nephrectomy 4 weeks later. Data came from immunoSEQ multiplex PCR; TCRdb stores just in-frame clones and leaves some out. The sample lists 100,000 to 150,000 clones; around 90% were seen once. This sample comprised blood, obtained from a patient whose treatment included radiotherapy and nephrectomy. These TCRs come from a woman between 65 and 79 years old with renal cell carcinoma.

The V call is TRBV28, the J call TRBJ1-4; unclear D gene. From germline, CDR1 is MDHEN and CDR2 SYDVKM. The CDR3 loop spans 16 amino acids. The ends were cut back, 3 bases at V and 4 bases at J, with 15 bases in the middle. The CDR3 DNA reads as TGTGCCAGCAGTTTGTATCGAAGACGTAGTAATGAAAAACTGTTTTTT. It is translated as CASSLYRRRSNEKLFF.

The rearrangement links TRBV7-2 to TRBJ2-7; D not certain. Trimming pared 3 bases from V and 6 bases from J, leaving 9 bases between. The CDR3 is 12 residues long. The germline V gene encodes CDR1 SGHTA and CDR2 FQGNSA. The CDR3, as DNA: TGTGCCAGCAGCTTCTCCCAAGTCGAGCAGTACTTC. This sequence encodes CASSFSQVEQYF.

The V gene is TRBV5-1, the J gene TRBJ1-4; 7 bases are shared with TRBD1. With 3 bases clipped from V and 6 bases from J, the junction kept 2 bases outside the gene matches. Germline lookup yields CDR1 SGHRS and CDR2 YFSETQ. The CDR3 covers 13 residues. The CDR3 region has the DNA TGCGCCAGCAGCTCGGGGACAGATGAAAAACTGTTTTTT. Translated: CASSSGTDEKLFF.

The chain combines TRBV9 with TRBJ2-7, with D unclear. Looked up from germline, CDR1 is SGDLS and CDR2 is YYNGEE. The CDR3 length is 15 residues. V lost 1 base and J 4 bases, leaving 15 bases between the germline ends. The CDR3 sequence is CASSVRAGSPYEQYF. CDR3 nucleotides: TGTGCCAGCAGCGTAAGGGCAGGCAGCCCTTACGAGCAGTACTTC. Looking up the rest from reference TRBV9 and TRBJ2-7 gives the full variable domain: DSGVTQTPKHLITATGQRVTLRCSPRSGDLSVYWYQQSLDQGLQFLIQYYNGEERAKGNILERFSAQQFPDLHSELNLSSLELGDSALYFCASSVRAGSPYEQYFGPGTRLTVT.

The genes are TRBV10-3 and TRBJ2-5, with D unclear. The CDR3 is 11 amino acids. In germline, CDR1 is ENHRY, CDR2 SYGVKD. Trimming stripped 2 bases from V and 5 bases from J, with 3 bases between. The CDR3 nucleotides read TGTGCCATCAGTGAGGAGGAGACCCAGTACTTC. Its protein is CAISEEETQYF.

The rearrangement links TRBV7-9 to TRBJ2-3; D could derive from TRBD1 or TRBD2 (5 bases each). V shed 5 bases and J shed 0 bases, with 12 bases lying between them. Germline CDR1 SEHNR, CDR2 FQNEAQ (reference sequence). The CDR3 runs to 15 residues. The CDR3 DNA follows: TGTGCCAGCAGCAACTGGGGGTCAAGCACAGATACGCAGTATTTT. Translating gives CASSNWGSSTDTQYF.

As concerns this clone: This sample includes further DNA sequences coding for the same CDR3. This chain joins TRBV14 and TRBJ1-5; no clear D gene. This CDR3 region has 14 residues. Trimming removed 1 base at V and 2 bases at J, with 6 bases between. Germline CDR1 and CDR2: SGHDN and FVKESK. CDR3 DNA sequence: TGTGCCAGCAGCCAAGGGGGAGGCAATCAGCCCCAGCATTTT. As protein: CASSQGGGNQPQHF. The full variable domain, rest sourced from reference TRBV14 and TRBJ1-5, is EAGVTQFPSHSVIEKGQTVTLRCDPISGHDNLYWYRRVMGKEIKFLLHFVKESKQDESGMPNNRFLAERTGGTYSTLKVQPAELEDSGVYFCASSQGGGNQPQHFGDGTRLSIL.

The CDR3 spells CASRERGRGTDTQYF. DNA for the CDR3: TGTGCCAGCAGAGAGCGGGGGCGCGGCACAGATACGCAGTATTTT. The rearrangement links TRBV6-1 to TRBJ2-3; 8 bases are shared with TRBD2. The CDR3 contains 15 residues. Germline CDR1 MNHNS, CDR2 SASEGT. Germline trimming cut 6 bases from V and 1 base from J; bases unmatched to any gene: 6.

The gene calls are TRBV5-1 and TRBJ1-2; D is ambiguous. The CDR3 sequence is 15 residues long. Trimming removed 0 bases from V and 0 bases from J, with 9 bases in between. Germline V gene data show CDR1 as SGHRS and CDR2 as YFSETQ. The CDR3, as DNA: TGCGCCAGCAGCTTGGACGGCTCGGCTAACTATGGCTACACCTTC. It specifies CASSLDGSANYGYTF.

The chain has TRBV7-6 and TRBJ1-5; the match to TRBD1 covers 11 bases. The V gene end was trimmed by 5 bases and the J gene end by 2 bases; junction bases not matched to a gene: 8. The CDR3 runs to 17 residues. Germline CDR1 reads SGHVS; CDR2 reads FNYEAQ. CDR3 sequence: CASSLGQGARGNQPQHF. The CDR3, as DNA: TGTGCCAGCAGCCTCGGACAGGGGGCTAGGGGCAATCAGCCCCAGCATTTT.

The rearrangement links TRBV5-4 to TRBJ2-5; perhaps D is TRBD1 or TRBD2 (6 bases each). This CDR3 is 14 amino acids long. Germline CDR1 reads SGHNT; CDR2 reads YYREEE (reference sequence). Trimming took 3 bases from V and 5 from J, leaving 14 bases between them. The CDR3 DNA follows: TGTGCCAGCAGCTCACAGGGAGGTCGGGAGACCCAGTACTTC. Translating it yields CASSSQGGRETQYF.

The genes are TRBV9 and TRBJ2-3; 7 bases are a match to TRBD1. The CDR3 covers 17 residues. Germline V gene data show CDR1 as SGDLS and CDR2 as YYNGEE. V dropped 1 base and J dropped 0; count of bases not matched to a gene: 8. CDR3 region: CASSVLGRGSSTDTQYF. Here the CDR3 DNA reads TGTGCCAGCAGCGTACTGGGCAGGGGGTCCAGCACAGATACGCAGTATTTT.

The chain recombines TRBV27 with TRBJ1-6; weak D call: TRBD1 (5 bases). The CDR3 has 14 amino acids. Germline loops: CDR1 MNHEY, CDR2 SMNVEV (reference sequence). Trimming removed 2 bases at V and 7 bases at J, with 9 bases between. The CDR3 DNA sequence: TGTGCCAGCAGTTTACTCACAGGAAATTCACCCCTCCACTTT. Translating it yields CASSLLTGNSPLHF.

This clone was counted once. The CDR3 region has the DNA TGTGCCAGCAGTGCGGGATCCTATAATTCACCCCTCCACTTT. It encodes CASSAGSYNSPLHF. The gene calls are TRBV2 and TRBJ1-6, with unresolved D. Germline V gives CDR1 SNHLY, CDR2 FYNNEI. The CDR3 contains 14 residues. V was pared by 4 bases and J by 1 base, with 5 bases between.

V gene TRBV6-1 combines with J gene TRBJ1-3; TRBD1 matches at 7 bases. The germline V gene has CDR1 MNHNS and CDR2 SASEGT. There are 15 residues in the CDR3. Germline trimming cut 5 bases from V and 10 bases from J; bases unmatched to any gene: 14. Here the CDR3 reads CASSRDSSKSWTIYF. CDR3 nucleotides: TGTGCCAGCAGTCGGGACAGCTCCAAGTCCTGGACCATATATTTT.

The chain has TRBV4-1 and TRBJ1-1, with D possibly being TRBD1 (5 bases). CDR1 is MGHRA and CDR2 is YSYEKL in the germline V gene. V was cut by 0 bases and J by 0 bases, with 11 bases left in between. This CDR3 spans 16 amino acids. The CDR3 spells CASSQEVRGVNTEAFF. The CDR3, as DNA: TGCGCCAGCAGCCAAGAGGTACGGGGGGTGAACACTGAAGCTTTCTTT.

V gene TRBV19 combines with J gene TRBJ2-4; maybe TRBD2 (5 bases). V dropped 4 bases and J dropped 10 bases, with 11 bases sitting between them. Germline V lookup: CDR1 LNHDA, CDR2 SQIVND (reference sequence). The length of the CDR3 is 12 residues. CDR3 sequence (DNA): TGTGCCAGTAGTACAAGGACGGGAATTCAGTACTTC. Amino acid sequence: CASSTRTGIQYF.

The chain uses TRBV6-4 and TRBJ1-1; D is unresolved. Germline assignment: CDR1 MRHNA and CDR2 SNTAGT. This CDR3 contains 15 residues. The ends were cut back, 0 bases at V and 0 bases at J, with 8 bases in the middle. The CDR3 reads CASSDSAGLNTEAFF. CDR3 nucleotide sequence: TGTGCCAGCAGTGACTCGGCCGGATTGAACACTGAAGCTTTCTTT.

V usage is TRBV11-1 and J usage is TRBJ2-7; D is unclear. From germline, CDR1 is SGHAT and CDR2 FQDESV (reference sequence). V shed 3 bases and J shed 0 bases, with 9 bases lying between them. The CDR3 loop spans 14 amino acids. The DNA for the CDR3 is TGTGCCAGCAGCTTGTCCAGCGCCTCCTACGAGCAGTACTTC. This sequence encodes CASSLSSASYEQYF.

The chain joins TRBV27 to TRBJ2-1, with TRBD2 as a possible D gene (5 bases). Germline V gene sequence: CDR1 MNHEY, CDR2 SMNVEV (reference sequence). V dropped 5 bases and J dropped 4 bases, with 15 bases sitting between them. This CDR3 comprises 15 residues. The chain's CDR3 is CASSPDGLSYNEQFF. The CDR3 nucleotides are TGTGCCAGCAGTCCCGACGGACTTTCTTACAATGAGCAGTTCTTC.